These 18 T cell receptor beta chains originate from one sample sequenced in a study of immune heterogeneity within non-small cell lung tumors. Bulk tumor genomic DNA was the template, and each sample received roughly 590 ng. Every primary tumor yielded several biopsies, spaced far apart, that were taken during surgery. These patients got curative surgery after being newly diagnosed with untreated non-small cell lung cancer. TCR beta CDR3 amplification used multiplex PCR with 32 V and 13 J primers. TCRdb re-called the multiplex PCR reads through MiXCR, storing one row per CDR3 protein. The sample holds under 13,000 distinct CDR3 sequences, approximately 18% seen once. What was sequenced was lung tumor tissue. The receptor set was obtained from a man aged 55 to 70 with non-small cell lung cancer.

This clonotype was counted only a few times. This chain joins TRBV7-9 and TRBJ1-1; perhaps TRBD1 as D (5 bases). Deletions cut 5 bases from V and 1 base from J, with 14 bases between. Germline CDR1 is SEHNR and CDR2 is FQNEAQ (reference sequence). The CDR3 runs to 15 residues. The CDR3 bases are TGTGCCAGCAGCACTGGGACCGCTCAGAACACTGAAGCTTTCTTT. This codes for CASSTGTAQNTEAFF.

This clonotype is medium-sized in the sample. This chain uses TRBV4-1 with TRBJ1-2; possible D gene TRBD1, 6 bases. V dropped 0 bases and J dropped 4 bases, with 9 bases sitting between them. This CDR3 spans 14 amino acids. CDR1 MGHRA and CDR2 YSYEKL come from the germline V gene. CDR3 amino acids: CASSQDYRAYGYTF. The CDR3 DNA sequence: TGCGCCAGCAGCCAAGATTACAGGGCCTATGGCTACACCTTC.

This clonotype was seen a few times. The genes are TRBV3-1 and TRBJ2-3; 11 nucleotides match TRBD2. Trimming at V came to 1 base and at J to 4 bases, leaving 7 bases not matched to a gene. The length of the CDR3 is 17 residues. CDR1 and CDR2 from the germline V gene are LGHDT and YNNKEL (reference sequence). CDR3 sequence reads: CASSQVVGSGRADTQYF. In DNA, the CDR3 is TGTGCCAGCAGCCAAGTCGTCGGTAGCGGGAGGGCAGATACGCAGTATTTT.

Relative to its sample, this clonotype is medium-sized. The J gene is TRBJ1-1, the V gene TRBV12-3 or TRBV12-4, with 8 bases matching TRBD1. The CDR3 length is 14 residues. The junction had 6 bases not matched to a gene; V was cut back by 4 bases and J by 5 bases. CDR3 coding DNA: TGTGCCAGCAGTTGGCGGACAGGGCGTACTGAAGCTTTCTTT. Amino acids: CASSWRTGRTEAFF.

Worth noting for this clonotype: A much larger clonotype is one base distant, so this may be a read error. CDR3 DNA: TGTGCCAGCAGGTCGACGGTTTTCTATGGCTACACCTTC. The encoded protein is CASRSTVFYGYTF. The chain recombines TRBV6-1 with TRBJ1-2; D ambiguous. V lost 6 bases to trimming and J lost 4 bases, with 12 bases between them. This CDR3 is built from 13 residues. Germline V gives CDR1 MNHNS, CDR2 SASEGT.

In its sample, this clonotype ranks as medium-sized (0.01 to 0.1%). The chain combines TRBV20-1 with TRBJ2-7; possible D gene TRBD2, 7 bases. Germline loops: CDR1 DFQATT, CDR2 SNEGSKA (reference sequence). The V end lost 5 bases, the J end lost 0 bases, and 17 bases lay between the germline ends. The CDR3 spans 15 residues. The CDR3 nucleotides are TGCAGTGCTGAGGATGGGGGCGGGAGCTCCTACGAGCAGTACTTC. It codes for CSAEDGGGSSYEQYF.

By share, this clonotype ranks as medium-sized. The chain carries TRBV28 and TRBJ2-7; TRBD2 agrees at 9 bases. V lost 5 bases to trimming and J lost 6 bases; unmatched junction nucleotides: 8. The CDR3 is 14 residues long. CDR1 and CDR2 from the germline V gene are MDHEN and SYDVKM. CDR3 nucleotides: TGTGCCAGCAGTACAGCGGGAGGCAGGTTCGAGCAGTACTTC. This encodes CASSTAGGRFEQYF. The complete variable domain, with remaining parts taken from reference TRBV28 and TRBJ2-7, reads DVKVTQSSRYLVKRTGEKVFLECVQDMDHENMFWYRQDPGLGLRLIYFSYDVKMKEKGDIPEGYSVSREKKERFSLILESASTNQTSMYLCASSTAGGRFEQYFGPGTRLTVT.

This clonotype is termed medium-sized. This chain uses TRBV11-2 with TRBJ1-6; no reliable D call. The CDR3 length is 13 residues. From germline, CDR1 is SGHAT and CDR2 FQNNGV. The V end was cut by 1 base, the J end by 8 bases, with 6 bases between. The CDR3 loop is CASSLAAHSPLHF. The DNA for the CDR3 is TGTGCCAGCAGCTTAGCGGCACATTCACCCCTCCACTTT.

Worth noting for this clonotype: The junction shows a germline mismatch at one end, possibly a read error. J is TRBJ1-3 and V is TRBV6-2 or TRBV6-3, with D hard to call. Germline V gives CDR1 MNHEY, CDR2 SVGEGT. The CDR3 totals 17 residues. The CDR3 protein is CASTYTRHKSSGNTIYF. CDR3 DNA sequence: TGTGCCAGCACTTACACGAGACACAAGAGCTCTGGAAACACCATATATTTT.

The table lists this clonotype with a few counts. This chain connects TRBV12-3 or TRBV12-4 to TRBJ2-5, with a possible D match to TRBD2 (5 bases). Trimming shortened V by 5 bases and J by 2 bases, and 15 bases separated the two germline ends. The CDR3 has 15 amino acids. CDR3 DNA sequence: TGTGCCAGCAGTCTCCGACTACATATACAAGAGACCCAGTACTTC. This encodes CASSLRLHIQETQYF.

This clonotype was observed a handful of times. The chain uses TRBV19 and TRBJ2-1; D perhaps matches TRBD1 (5 bases). V was shortened by 7 bases and J by 0 bases, with 10 bases between the two germline ends. In germline, CDR1 is LNHDA, CDR2 SQIVND (reference sequence). The CDR3 has 14 amino acids. CDR3: CASKGAVSYNEQFF. DNA of the CDR3: TGTGCCAGTAAAGGGGCAGTCTCCTACAATGAGCAGTTCTTC.

By proportion, this clonotype is medium-sized. The chain is built from TRBV5-1 and TRBJ1-6; D remains ambiguous. V gave up 0 bases and J gave up 4 bases, with 8 bases separating them. The V gene's germline CDR1 is SGHRS and CDR2 YFSETQ. This CDR3 contains 15 residues. CDR3 bases: TGCGCCAGCAGCTTGGTATCGGTATATAATTCACCCCTCCACTTT. Its protein product is CASSLVSVYNSPLHF.

This clonotype was picked up one time. The chain joins TRBV7-2 to TRBJ2-1; D unclear. The J call may be wrong; the DNA end is better matched by TRBJ2-5. The CDR3 covers 13 residues. In germline, CDR1 is SGHTA, CDR2 FQGNSA. In nucleotides, the CDR3 is TGTGCCAGCAGCTTACTAGGGTACGAGACCCAGTACTTC. Protein: CASSLLGYETQYF.

This clonotype is categorized as medium-sized. The V and J genes are TRBV28 and TRBJ2-7; 8 nucleotides agree with TRBD1. The J segment lost 2 bases and the V segment lost 6 bases, leaving 6 bases of the junction unmatched. The CDR3 is 14 residues long. Germline loops: CDR1 MDHEN, CDR2 SYDVKM. The CDR3 DNA is TGTGCCAGCAGACAGACAGGGGCGGCCTACGAGCAGTACTTC. It codes for CASRQTGAAYEQYF.

This chain uses TRBV10-3 with TRBJ1-2; 10 nucleotides agree with TRBD1. There are 14 residues in the CDR3. Germline V gives CDR1 ENHRY, CDR2 SYGVKD. V shed 7 bases and J 3 bases; nucleotides not matched to a gene: 5. CDR3 region: CAIMDRGNDYGYTF. Written as DNA, the CDR3 is TGTGCCATCATGGACAGGGGGAATGACTATGGCTACACCTTC.

This clonotype came up a few times. The chain links TRBV27 to TRBJ2-5; D is tentatively TRBD1 or TRBD2 (5 bases each). Germline-derived CDR1 and CDR2 are MNHEY and SMNVEV (reference sequence). The CDR3 has 13 residues. V lost 2 bases and J 5 bases, leaving 9 bases between the germline ends. As DNA, the CDR3 is TGTGCCAGCAGTTTAGGGGGTGGGGAGACCCAGTACTTC. Amino acids: CASSLGGGETQYF.

In this sample, this clonotype turned up a few times. V and J are TRBV2 and TRBJ2-1; the D is unclear. CDR1 is SNHLY and CDR2 is FYNNEI in the germline V gene. The CDR3 spans 14 residues. V lost 0 bases and J 6 bases, leaving 9 bases between the germline ends. Written as DNA, the CDR3 is TGTGCCAGCAGTGAAGCGGCATGGGGCAATGAGCAGTTCTTC. It yields the protein CASSEAAWGNEQFF. Combining the CDR3 with reference TRBV2 and TRBJ2-1 gives the whole variable domain EPEVTQTPSHQVTQMGQEVILRCVPISNHLYFYWYRQILGQKVEFLVSFYNNEISEKSEIFDDQFSVERPDGSNFTLKIRSTKLEDSAMYFCASSEAAWGNEQFFGPGTRLTVL.

The V call is TRBV6-1, the J call TRBJ2-2; the D gene is possibly TRBD2 (5 bases). Trimming left V 7 bases short and J 6 bases short, with 12 bases between. The CDR3 is made up of 13 amino acids. Germline-derived CDR1 and CDR2 are MNHNS and SASEGT. CDR3 protein: CASMDSISGELFF. The CDR3 coding sequence is TGTGCCAGCATGGACTCGATTTCCGGGGAGCTGTTTTTT.